The clone carrying this TCR beta chain was found a few times. This beta chain is off target for a library built for alpha chains, so its abundance means little. The data derive from a study of spatial heterogeneity in lung cancer. TCRdb independently ran MiXCR on the 5' RACE reads; one entry per CDR3 protein. This sample has approximately 5,400 distinct CDR3 sequences, with 34% found just once. The time point denotes: sample taken at primary tumor resection. The input material, whole RNA from tumor, nontumor lung or frozen PBMC, was sequenced unsorted. The CDR3 runs 12 residues. Germline loops: CDR1 SQVTM, CDR2 ANQGSEA. The germline V and J ends were trimmed by 1 base and 1 base, with 5 bases remaining between them.

This TCR was recovered from a female donor with early-stage non-small cell lung cancer. J is TRBJ2-7 and V is TRBV29-1; D is ambiguous. The specimen was PBMCs, collected at surgery. The chain's CDR3 is CSVEGVSYEQYF. The CDR3 nucleotides read TGCAGCGTTGAAGGGGTTTCCTACGAGCAGTACTTC.